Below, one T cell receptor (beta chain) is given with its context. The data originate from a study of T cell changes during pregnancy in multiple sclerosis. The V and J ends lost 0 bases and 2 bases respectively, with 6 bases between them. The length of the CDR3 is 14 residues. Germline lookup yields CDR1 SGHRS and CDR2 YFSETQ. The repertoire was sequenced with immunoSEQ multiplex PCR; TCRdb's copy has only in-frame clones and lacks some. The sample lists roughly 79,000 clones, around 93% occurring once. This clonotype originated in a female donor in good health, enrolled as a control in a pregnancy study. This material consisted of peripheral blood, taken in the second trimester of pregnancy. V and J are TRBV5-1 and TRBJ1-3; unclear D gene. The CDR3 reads CASSLAGTGNTIYF. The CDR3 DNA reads TGCGCCAGCAGCTTGGCTGGCACTGGAAACACCATATATTTT.